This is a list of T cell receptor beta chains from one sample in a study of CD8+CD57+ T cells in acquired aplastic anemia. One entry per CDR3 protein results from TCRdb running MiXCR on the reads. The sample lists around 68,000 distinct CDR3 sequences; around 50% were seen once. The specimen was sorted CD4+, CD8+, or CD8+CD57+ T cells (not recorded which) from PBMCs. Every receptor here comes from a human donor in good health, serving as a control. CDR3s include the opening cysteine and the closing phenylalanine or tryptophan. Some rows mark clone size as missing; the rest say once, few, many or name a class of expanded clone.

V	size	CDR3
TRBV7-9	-	CASSLSVTEAFF
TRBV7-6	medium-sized	CASSFEANYGYTF
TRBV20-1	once	CSARDPGQFGANVLTF
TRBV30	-	CAWSDPTRRNTEAFF
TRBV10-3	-	CASAGTSRTEAFF
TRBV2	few	CASSEGLQYGYTF
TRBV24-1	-	CATSDLTGLSTGELFF
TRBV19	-	CASTRGRGAFF
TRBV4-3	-	CASSQDLSRGTGFYEQYF
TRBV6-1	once	CASSEGQGLSGYTF
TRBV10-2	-	CASSPGGASVSEQYF
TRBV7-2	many	CASSSEGSPADTQYF
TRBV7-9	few	CASSSAYNEQFF
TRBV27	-	CASSLRGTGGTDTQYF
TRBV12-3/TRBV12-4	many	CASTSPPERGNLYQETQYF
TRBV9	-	CASSASPGIAAYEQYF
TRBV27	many	CASSPGQVDTYEQYF
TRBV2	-	CASSVGTVGEQYF
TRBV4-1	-	CASRNRAENTEAFF
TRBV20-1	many	CSASSRDSGEQFF
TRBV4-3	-	CASSQDVQTPLHF
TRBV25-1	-	CASSRQGGNYGYTF
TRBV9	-	CASSVSGGHGDTQYF
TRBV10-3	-	CAISESSMTGGYGYTF
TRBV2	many	CASSEVASGTGELFF
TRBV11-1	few	CASSLGTSGISTDTQYF
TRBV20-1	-	CSARGDSGRSNEQFF
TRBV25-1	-	CASKTSGRSTDTQYF
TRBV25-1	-	CASMWSGSPYNEQFF
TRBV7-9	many	CASSPGGKGLSYEQYF
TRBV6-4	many	CASSAGTGGTEAFF
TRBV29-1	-	CSVTGLSYEQYF
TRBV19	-	CAREHAATDTQYF
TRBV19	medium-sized	CASRQGEGTQYF
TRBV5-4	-	CASSLVAGRGGGYEQYF
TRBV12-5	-	CASALTSGRVQETQYF
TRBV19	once	CASSSRVNSYEQYF
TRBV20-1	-	CSATGGNQPQRF
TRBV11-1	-	CASSLFLCANYGYTF
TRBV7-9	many	CASTAGELTYNEQFF
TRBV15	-	CASSARQADYGYTF
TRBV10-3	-	CAIQRGAGYEQYF
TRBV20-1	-	CSARDVSSGRDIYEQYF
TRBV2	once	CASSGQVQETQYF
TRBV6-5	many	CASSLLSGEGSYEQYF
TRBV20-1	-	CSARDQGTAQFF
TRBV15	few	CATSISGTGYEQYF
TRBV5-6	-	CASSWGLASTDTQYF
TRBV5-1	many	CASSLVRTVAGTGELFF
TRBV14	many	CASSLRLGDYNSPLHF
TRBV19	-	CASSIRQMTPGEAGELFF
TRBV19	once	CASSIQSYNSPLHF
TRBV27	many	CASSPSNSPLHF
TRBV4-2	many	CASNQDYPGVGYEQYF
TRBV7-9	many	CASSRQGGYYEQYF